These T cell receptor beta chains were read from a single sample in a study of T cells in localized non-small cell lung cancer. Assay: immunoSEQ multiplex PCR; the TCRdb copy retains only in-frame clones and omits some. The sample holds just over 70,000 clones; approximately 87% are singletons and the top ten take 21%. Material: peripheral blood, obtained before any cancer treatment. These receptor sequences come from an older male donor with stage III squamous cell lung carcinoma. CDR3s include the opening cysteine and the closing phenylalanine or tryptophan. A D gene is named only where the DNA matches it firmly. A clone size is listed for some rows: how often the clone was seen (once, few, many), or a class if it is expanded.

>-|TRBJ2-3|-|TRBV19
TGTGCCAGCTCATTTACACGTGCTAGCACAGATACGCAGTATTTT
CASSFTRASTDTQYF
>-|TRBJ2-1|-|TRBV29-1
TGCAGCGTTCAGCATTTCTACAATGAGCAGTTCTTC
CSVQHFYNEQFF
>-|TRBJ2-3|-|TRBV29-1
TGCAGCGCAGATACGCAGTATTTT
CSADTQYF
>-|TRBJ1-1|-|TRBV12-1
TGTGCCAGCAGCACCCCACCGGGAAACACTGAAGCTTTCTTT
CASSTPPGNTEAFF
>-|TRBJ2-7|-|TRBV7-2
TGTGCCAGCAGCTTAGCGCACAGGGACTACGAGCAGTACTTC
CASSLAHRDYEQYF
>TRBD1|TRBJ1-2|-|TRBV9
TGTGCCAGCAGCGACAGGGGGCTAGTGGGCTACACCTTC
CASSDRGLVGYTF
>TRBD1|TRBJ1-2|few|TRBV30
TGTGCCTGGAGCCCGAGGGGACAGGGAAACTATGGCTACACCTTC
CAWSPRGQGNYGYTF
>TRBD1|TRBJ1-4|-|TRBV7-9
TGTGCCAGCAGCGCAGGGGGCACTTGGGAAAAACTGTTTTTT
CASSAGGTWEKLFF
>-|TRBJ1-2|-|TRBV9
TGTGCCAGCAGCCCCGAAATGGCGGTTAACTATGGCTACACCTTC
CASSPEMAVNYGYTF
>-|TRBJ2-4|-|TRBV19
TGTGCCAGTAGACGAGACGGACGAGCGAACATTCAGTACTTC
CASRRDGRANIQYF
>-|TRBJ1-2|-|TRBV28
TGTGCCAGCAGTTCTTGGGGGGTTGCCTTCTATGGCTACACCTTC
CASSSWGVAFYGYTF
>-|TRBJ2-7|-|TRBV28
TGTGCCAGCAGTTTAAGAAGGGACGGACGATTACCGCAGTACTTC
CASSLRRDGRLPQYF
>TRBD1|TRBJ1-1|-|TRBV11-2
TGTGCCAGCAGCTTCACAGGGGGATCCACTGAAGCTTTCTTT
CASSFTGGSTEAFF
>TRBD2|TRBJ2-1|-|TRBV25-1
TGTGCCAGCAGTGAATCTGTTAGCGGGGCTGGTAATGAGCAGTTCTTC
CASSESVSGAGNEQFF
>-|TRBJ1-1|-|TRBV13
TGTGCCAGCAGCCGGGAGGGGGACACTGAAGCTTTCTTT
CASSREGDTEAFF
>-|TRBJ1-1|-|TRBV28
TGTGCCAGCAGCGCCTGGGGAGGCAGGTCCGAGAACACTGAAGCTTTCTTT
CASSAWGGRSENTEAFF
>-|TRBJ2-5|-|TRBV6-1
TGTGCCAGCACCGGAGGGGCTCGAGAGACCCAGTACTTC
CASTGGARETQYF
>-|TRBJ1-1|-|TRBV6-5
TGTGCCAGCAGTGACAGGTCCACTGAAGCTTTCTTT
CASSDRSTEAFF
>-|TRBJ2-2|-|TRBV5-4
TGTGCCAGCAGCCTGACCGTCCACACCGGGGAGCTGTTTTTT
CASSLTVHTGELFF
>-|TRBJ2-3|once|TRBV19
TGTGCCAGTAGTATAGTCGGGGCCCGCGGTCTTAGCACAGATACGCAGTATTTT
CASSIVGARGLSTDTQYF
>-|TRBJ2-3|-|TRBV10-3
TGTGCCATTCGGCCCGGTGGCGGGGGCACAGATACGCAGTATTTT
CAIRPGGGGTDTQYF
>TRBD2|TRBJ2-3|-|TRBV30
TGTGCCTGGAGTATGACTAGCGGGGGGGAGAATACGCAGTATTTT
CAWSMTSGGENTQYF
>-|TRBJ1-2|-|TRBV7-2
TGTGCCAGCAGCTTAAATTCCCAGGTCGGTCGCTATGGCTACACCTTC
CASSLNSQVGRYGYTF
>TRBD2|TRBJ2-3|once|TRBV2
TGTGCCAGCAGGCGGGGGGCCCACACAGATACGCAGTATTTT
CASRRGAHTDTQYF
>-|TRBJ1-1|-|TRBV9
TGTGCCAGCAGCCCTGTCGACAGAAACACTGAAGCTTTCTTT
CASSPVDRNTEAFF
>-|TRBJ1-1|-|TRBV5-1
TGCGCCAGCAGCTTGGAGCGGGGTCGTACTGAAGCTTTCTTT
CASSLERGRTEAFF
>-|TRBJ2-7|once|TRBV18
TGTGCCAGCTCACTCCCACAGGGCGAGCAGTACTTC
CASSLPQGEQYF
>-|TRBJ2-3|-|TRBV19
TGTGCCAGTAGTCTAGGGGACAGCACAGATACGCAGTATTTT
CASSLGDSTDTQYF
>-|TRBJ1-1|-|TRBV29-1
TGCAGCGTTGGGACAGAAAGCCGGAACACTGAAGCTTTCTTT
CSVGTESRNTEAFF
>-|TRBJ1-4|-|TRBV6-1
TGTGCCAGCACAGGAGCGCAGGAAAAACTGTTTTTT
CASTGAQEKLFF
>TRBD2|TRBJ2-1|-|TRBV7-2
TGTGCCAGCAGCGCCCGAACAGCGGGGGTCTTGCAGTTCTTC
CASSARTAGVLQFF